This entry features one TCR beta chain sequence. What it binds is unknown. The sample is drawn from a study of blood T cells in healthy people across ages. About the research overall: Per two T cells, template switching captured roughly one barcoded beta molecule. Study outcomes and limitations: Across the age range, TCR beta diversity per million T cells fell in a roughly linear way. Expanded clonotype changes were possibly confounded by unknown donor CMV status.

The trim removed 5 bases at V and 6 bases at J, leaving 10 bases unmatched. Germline V lookup: CDR1 SGHRS, CDR2 YFSETQ. CDR3 length: 15 residues. With a J-beta primer mix and a sample-barcoded 5' primer, a second PCR ran about 6 to 11 cycles. TCRdb passed the 5' RACE reads through MiXCR, listing each CDR3 protein once. The sample includes hundreds of thousands of distinct CDR3 sequences, about 24% of them seen just once. This same sample was also part of a study on T cells of mothers and their children.

The clonotype comes from a boy between 10 and 17 years old in good health. Sequenced material: blood. The rearrangement uses TRBV5-1 and TRBJ1-5; 8 bases line up with TRBD1. Written as DNA, the CDR3 is TGCGCCAGCAGTCTGACAGGGGTTAGAAGTCAGCCCCAGCATTTT. It is translated as CASSLTGVRSQPQHF.